Shown below are 26 T cell receptor beta chains from a single sample sequenced in a study of T cells after yellow fever vaccination. TCRdb fed the 5' RACE reads into MiXCR, producing one record per CDR3 protein. The table shows 620,000 or so distinct CDR3 sequences, with 9% to 15% occurring only once. The starting material was PBMCs, obtained on the day of the yellow fever booster vaccination. Source of these receptors: a man aged 25 to 40 who received the YFV17D yellow fever vaccine.

The chain is built from TRBV29-1 and TRBJ2-3; TRBD2 matches at 7 bases. Germline V gene lookup returns CDR1 SQVTM and CDR2 ANQGSEA. The junction had 8 bases not matched to a gene; V was cut back by 1 base and J by 1 base. There are 16 residues in the CDR3. The CDR3 nucleotides read TGCAGCGTTGAAGCACCGGGGCTAGCGGGCACAGATACGCAGTATTTT. Its protein is CSVEAPGLAGTDTQYF.

This clonotype has a handful of counts. J is TRBJ2-1 and V is TRBV20-1, with 12 bases lining up with TRBD2. Trimming removed 1 base from V and 8 bases from J; junction bases left unmatched: 3. This CDR3 has 14 amino acids. Germline V gene lookup returns CDR1 DFQATT and CDR2 SNEGSKA (reference sequence). CDR3 loop: CSARVASGRDEQFF. The CDR3 DNA sequence: TGCAGTGCTAGAGTCGCTAGCGGGAGGGATGAGCAGTTCTTC.

This clonotype was observed a few times. The V call is TRBV3-1, the J call TRBJ1-6, with D uncertain. Germline V gene data show CDR1 as LGHDT and CDR2 as YNNKEL (reference sequence). The CDR3 has 12 residues. V was trimmed by 5 bases and J by 13 bases, leaving 12 bases between them. The CDR3 coding sequence is TGTGCCAGCAGCATGGGAAGTCCCCCCCTCCACTTT. Translated, it gives CASSMGSPPLHF.

This clonotype was observed a few times. The chain joins TRBV6-2 or TRBV6-3 to TRBJ2-7, with TRBD2 identical over 12 bases. The CDR3 extends over 19 amino acids. Germline V gene data show CDR1 as MNHEY and CDR2 as SVGEGT. The V segment lost 0 bases and the J segment 4 bases; nucleotides outside the gene matches: 13. CDR3 in amino acids: CASSYSRTSGTRINYEQYF. CDR3 coding DNA: TGTGCCAGCAGTTACTCGAGGACTAGCGGGACACGCATAAATTACGAGCAGTACTTC.

The chain is built from TRBV7-8 and TRBJ2-3, with 15 nucleotides matching TRBD2. Germline-derived CDR1 and CDR2 are SGHVS and FQNEAQ. Unmatched junction bases numbered 5, after V lost 10 bases and J lost 6 bases. This CDR3 contains 14 residues. CDR3 coding DNA: TGTGCCATTCGGACTAGCGGGAGGGTTGATACGCAGTATTTT. Its translation is CAIRTSGRVDTQYF.

Only a few counts were recorded for this clonotype. This chain connects TRBV2 to TRBJ1-5, with D possibly TRBD1 on 5 matching bases. CDR1 is SNHLY and CDR2 is FYNNEI in the germline V gene. Trimming pared 4 bases from V and 3 bases from J, leaving 16 bases between. This CDR3 is built from 16 residues. The CDR3 DNA follows: TGTGCCAGCAGTGTACGCCAGCAGGGACCCAATCAGCCCCAGCATTTT. It is translated as CASSVRQQGPNQPQHF.

This chain connects TRBV29-1 to TRBJ2-7, with a possible D match to TRBD2 (5 bases). V was shortened by 4 bases and J by 5 bases, with 15 bases between the two germline ends. The CDR3 spans 13 residues. Germline CDR1 is SQVTM and CDR2 is ANQGSEA. The CDR3 loop reads CSVVMKTGNEQYF. DNA for the CDR3: TGCAGCGTTGTGATGAAGACGGGGAACGAGCAGTACTTC.

This clonotype was picked up a small number of times. The rearrangement joins TRBV5-1 to TRBJ2-5; 8 nucleotides align to TRBD2. The CDR3 has 16 amino acids. CDR1 SGHRS and CDR2 YFSETQ come from the germline V gene. Trimming cost V 1 base and J 2 bases; bases outside gene matches: 7. CDR3 amino acids: CASSLSSGNWQETQYF. In DNA, the CDR3 is TGCGCCAGCAGCTTGAGTAGCGGGAATTGGCAAGAGACCCAGTACTTC.

A few counts support this clonotype. The chain uses TRBV19 and TRBJ2-3; 9 positions match TRBD1. The CDR3 extends over 13 amino acids. CDR1 is LNHDA and CDR2 is SQIVND in the germline V gene (reference sequence). Trimming cost V 8 bases and J 5 bases; bases outside gene matches: 5. The DNA for the CDR3 is TGTGCCAGTGAGGGACAGGGCCTAGATACGCAGTATTTT. Translating it yields CASEGQGLDTQYF.

This clonotype appeared a few times. V usage is TRBV18 and J usage is TRBJ2-6, with TRBD2 as a possible D gene (6 bases). Germline-derived CDR1 and CDR2 are KGHSH and LQKENI. Trimming pared 0 bases from V and 0 bases from J, leaving 6 bases between. CDR3 length: 16 amino acids. CDR3 protein: CASSPPAGSGANVLTF. In DNA, the CDR3 is TGTGCCAGCTCACCACCAGCGGGCTCTGGGGCCAACGTCCTGACTTTC.

The rearrangement joins TRBV4-1 to TRBJ1-1; no clear D gene. Per germline, CDR1 MGHRA and CDR2 YSYEKL. This CDR3 spans 13 amino acids. The V end was cut by 7 bases, the J end by 3 bases, with 12 bases between. The CDR3 loop is CASTKGADTEAFF. For the CDR3, the DNA is TGCGCCAGCACGAAGGGCGCTGACACTGAAGCTTTCTTT.

The sample holds a few counts of this clonotype. The chain uses TRBV30 and TRBJ1-4; 8 nucleotides match TRBD1. V lost 5 bases and J lost 2; bases outside the gene matches: 4. CDR3 length equals 14 residues. CDR1 and CDR2 from the germline V gene are GTSNPN and SVGIG (reference sequence). The CDR3 loop is CAWARTGTNEKLFF. The CDR3 nucleotides are TGTGCCTGGGCAAGGACAGGGACTAATGAAAAACTGTTTTTT.

This chain connects TRBV7-2 to TRBJ2-2, with D perhaps matching TRBD2 (5 bases). Looked up from germline, CDR1 is SGHTA and CDR2 is FQGNSA. The germline V and J ends were trimmed by 4 bases and 8 bases, with 17 bases remaining between them. There are 15 residues in the CDR3. The CDR3 region is CASSSGSLPGGELFF. The DNA of the CDR3 is TGTGCCAGCAGCTCCGGTAGCCTTCCGGGAGGGGAGCTGTTTTTT.

This clonotype came up a few times. The chain joins TRBV3-1 to TRBJ2-3; 8 nucleotides agree with TRBD2. Germline values: CDR1 LGHDT, CDR2 YNNKEL (reference sequence). The CDR3 sequence is 16 residues long. V was pared by 1 base and J by 1 base, with 4 bases of the junction left unmatched. CDR3 in amino acids: CASSQVSGSGTDTQYF. The CDR3 bases are TGTGCCAGCAGCCAAGTCAGCGGGAGTGGCACAGATACGCAGTATTTT.

The chain employs TRBV5-1 and TRBJ1-2; unclear D gene. Germline assignment: CDR1 SGHRS and CDR2 YFSETQ. The V end was cut by 0 bases, the J end by 4 bases, with 10 bases between. CDR3 length: 14 amino acids. DNA for the CDR3: TGCGCCAGCAGCTTGGAGGTTGGTCGCTATGGCTACACCTTC. Amino acid sequence: CASSLEVGRYGYTF.

This clonotype was observed a few times. The chain joins TRBV10-1 to TRBJ2-1, with 12 bases lining up with TRBD2. CDR1 is WNHNN, CDR2 SYGVQD, per germline (reference sequence). The trim removed 2 bases at V and 3 bases at J, leaving 11 bases unmatched. This CDR3 has 19 amino acids. The CDR3 nucleotides read TGCGCCAGCAGTGAGGATCCGGGGCTAGCGGGAGGGCTCTACAATGAGCAGTTCTTC. It codes for CASSEDPGLAGGLYNEQFF.

The chain joins TRBV5-1 to TRBJ2-3, with a tentative D call TRBD2 (6 bases). CDR3 length: 16 residues. Germline V gives CDR1 SGHRS, CDR2 YFSETQ. Trimming shortened V by 2 bases and J by 2 bases, and 15 bases separated the two germline ends. The CDR3 here is CASSFYSGETTDTQYF. The CDR3 DNA reads TGCGCCAGCAGCTTCTATAGCGGAGAAACCACAGATACGCAGTATTTT. The entire variable domain, with the rest obtained from reference TRBV5-1 and TRBJ2-3, is as follows: KAGVTQTPRYLIKTRGQQVTLSCSPISGHRSVSWYQQTPGQGLQFLFEYFSETQRNKGNFPGRFSGRQFSNSRSEMNVSTLELGDSALYLCASSFYSGETTDTQYFGPGTRLTVL.

This clonotype was recorded many times. This rearrangement joins TRBV12-3 or TRBV12-4 to TRBJ2-3, with 13 bases identical to TRBD2. The CDR3 has 16 amino acids. With V trimmed by 6 bases and J by 4 bases, 7 bases remained unmatched. The CDR3 spells CASSLGLAGVSDTQYF. In DNA, the CDR3 is TGTGCCAGCAGCCTCGGACTAGCGGGAGTATCAGATACGCAGTATTTT.

Many counts were recorded for this clonotype. This chain connects TRBV7-2 to TRBJ2-7; possibly TRBD2 for D (5 bases). Trimming took off 3 bases at V and 3 bases at J, with 15 bases between the two ends. Germline CDR1 and CDR2: SGHTA and FQGNSA. CDR3 size: 15 residues. The CDR3, as DNA: TGTGCCAGCAGCTTTGCGGGTCAGACCGGCTACGAGCAGTACTTC. Encoded protein: CASSFAGQTGYEQYF. Full variable domain (outside the CDR3, taken from reference TRBV7-2 and TRBJ2-7): GAGVSQSPSNKVTEKGKDVELRCDPISGHTALYWYRQSLGQGLEFLIYFQGNSAPDKSGLPSDRFSAERTGGSVSTLTIQRTQQEDSAVYLCASSFAGQTGYEQYFGPGTRLTVT.

V usage is TRBV7-2 and J usage is TRBJ1-5, with 8 bases fitting TRBD1. Germline V gene lookup returns CDR1 SGHTA and CDR2 FQGNSA. The length of the CDR3 is 15 residues. V lost 2 bases to trimming and J lost 4 bases; unmatched junction nucleotides: 4. The CDR3 DNA follows: TGTGCCAGCAGCTTATGGACAGGGCTTAATCAGCCCCAGCATTTT. This translates into CASSLWTGLNQPQHF.

The rearrangement links TRBV14 to TRBJ2-1; TRBD2 might be the D (6 bases). V was cut by 4 bases and J by 10 bases, with 14 bases left in between. Germline CDR1 is SGHDN and CDR2 is FVKESK. The CDR3 is made up of 13 amino acids. CDR3 sequence: CASSLRMEGEQFF. CDR3 nucleotides: TGTGCCAGCAGCCTGCGGATGGAGGGAGAGCAGTTCTTC. Looking up the rest from reference TRBV14 and TRBJ2-1 gives the full variable domain: EAGVTQFPSHSVIEKGQTVTLRCDPISGHDNLYWYRRVMGKEIKFLLHFVKESKQDESGMPNNRFLAERTGGTYSTLKVQPAELEDSGVYFCASSLRMEGEQFFGPGTRLTVL.

There are a few counts of this clonotype. The chain combines TRBV23-1 with TRBJ2-3; no clear D. TRBV23-1 counts as an open reading frame of uncertain function. The germline V and J ends were trimmed by 0 bases and 10 bases, with 11 bases remaining between them. The CDR3 is 13 residues long. CDR3 sequence reads: CASSQSTDIAQYF. For the CDR3, the DNA is TGCGCCAGCAGTCAATCTACCGATATCGCGCAGTATTTT.

A few counts support this clonotype. The genes are TRBV12-3 or TRBV12-4 and TRBJ2-3; possibly TRBD2 for D (5 bases). The CDR3 contains 17 residues. V was pared by 1 base and J by 0 bases, with 14 bases between. DNA for the CDR3: TGTGCCAGCAGTTTAGAGATAGCGAAAGGAAGCACAGATACGCAGTATTTT. It codes for CASSLEIAKGSTDTQYF.

The rearrangement links TRBV27 to TRBJ2-7, with 10 bases fitting TRBD1. This CDR3 region has 15 residues. J was trimmed by 1 base and V by 6 bases; bases with no gene match: 6. Germline assignment: CDR1 MNHEY and CDR2 SMNVEV (reference sequence). The CDR3 bases are TGTGCCAGCAGAAGACCGGGACAGGGGTCCTACGAGCAGTACTTC. Protein sequence: CASRRPGQGSYEQYF.

The chain employs TRBV28 and TRBJ2-7; no clear D gene. Germline V gene lookup returns CDR1 MDHEN and CDR2 SYDVKM. The CDR3 totals 12 residues. V was clipped by 3 bases and J by 4 bases, with 7 bases between them. The CDR3 DNA is TGTGCCAGCAGTTTTCGAGTTTACGAGCAGTACTTC. Encoded protein: CASSFRVYEQYF.

J is TRBJ2-2 and V is TRBV14; 10 nucleotides line up with TRBD1. The CDR3 sequence is 17 residues long. The germline CDR1 and CDR2 sequences are SGHDN and FVKESK. V lost 5 bases and J lost 6; bases outside the gene matches: 12. The CDR3 DNA sequence: TGTGCCAGCAGCTACCAACCAGGGACAGGGGCACCCGGGGAGCTGTTTTTT. This translates into CASSYQPGTGAPGELFF.